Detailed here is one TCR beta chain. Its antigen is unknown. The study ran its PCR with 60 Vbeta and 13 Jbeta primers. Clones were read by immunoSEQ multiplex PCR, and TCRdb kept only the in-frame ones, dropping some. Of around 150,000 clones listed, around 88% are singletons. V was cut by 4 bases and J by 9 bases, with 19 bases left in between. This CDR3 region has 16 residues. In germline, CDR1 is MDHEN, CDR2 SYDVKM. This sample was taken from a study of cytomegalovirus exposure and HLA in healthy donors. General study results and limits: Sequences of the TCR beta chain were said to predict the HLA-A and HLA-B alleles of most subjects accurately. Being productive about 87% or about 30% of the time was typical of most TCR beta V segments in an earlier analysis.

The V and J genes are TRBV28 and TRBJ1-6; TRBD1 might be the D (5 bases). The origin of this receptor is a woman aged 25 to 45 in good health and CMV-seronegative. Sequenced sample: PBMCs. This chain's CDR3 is CASSSPRSGGSSPLHF. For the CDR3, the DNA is TGTGCCAGCAGTTCCCCACGGAGCGGGGGGTCTTCACCCCTCCACTTT.